This T cell receptor (beta chain) emerged from a study of cytomegalovirus exposure and HLA in healthy donors. This CDR3 has 15 residues. J lost 10 bases, V lost 5 bases, and 11 bases had no gene match. The germline V gene has CDR1 SGDLS and CDR2 YYNGEE. Researchers ran the PCR with 60 Vbeta and 13 Jbeta primers. Only in-frame clones appear in the TCRdb table, and some are missing; sequencing was by immunoSEQ multiplex PCR. Among about 140,000 clones listed, 78% were seen once. The chain links TRBV9 to TRBJ2-1; 11 bases are shared with TRBD2. The source of this sequence is a male donor in good health and CMV-seronegative. The sample consisted of PBMCs. The CDR3 loop is CASRPAGLAEGEQFF. The CDR3 DNA follows: TGTGCCAGCAGGCCAGCGGGACTAGCGGAAGGGGAGCAGTTCTTC.